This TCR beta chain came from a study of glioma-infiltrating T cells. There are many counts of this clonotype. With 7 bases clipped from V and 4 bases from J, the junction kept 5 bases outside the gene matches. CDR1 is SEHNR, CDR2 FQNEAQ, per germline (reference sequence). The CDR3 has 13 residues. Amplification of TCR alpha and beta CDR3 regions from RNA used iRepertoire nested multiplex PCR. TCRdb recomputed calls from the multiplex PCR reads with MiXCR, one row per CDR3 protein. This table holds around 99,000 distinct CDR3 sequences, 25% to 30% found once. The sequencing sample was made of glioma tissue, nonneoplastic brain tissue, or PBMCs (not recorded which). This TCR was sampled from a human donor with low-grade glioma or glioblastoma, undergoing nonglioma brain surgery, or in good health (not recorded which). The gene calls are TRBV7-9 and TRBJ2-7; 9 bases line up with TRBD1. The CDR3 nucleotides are TGTGCCAGCACCCCGGGACAGGGATACGAGCAGTACTTC. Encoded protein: CASTPGQGYEQYF.